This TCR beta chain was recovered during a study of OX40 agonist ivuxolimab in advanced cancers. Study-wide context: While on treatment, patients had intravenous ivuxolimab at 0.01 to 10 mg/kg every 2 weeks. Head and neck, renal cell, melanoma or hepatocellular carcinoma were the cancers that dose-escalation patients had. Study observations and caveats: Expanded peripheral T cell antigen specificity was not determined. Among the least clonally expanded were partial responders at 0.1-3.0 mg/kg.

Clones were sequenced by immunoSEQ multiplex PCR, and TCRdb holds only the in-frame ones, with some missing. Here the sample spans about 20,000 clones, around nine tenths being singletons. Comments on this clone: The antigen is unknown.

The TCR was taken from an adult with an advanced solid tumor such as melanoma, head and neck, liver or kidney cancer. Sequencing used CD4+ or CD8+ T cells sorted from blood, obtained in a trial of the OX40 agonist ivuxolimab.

The CDR3 DNA sequence: TGTGCCAGCAGCACTAACCTCCACGGACAGCAAAACACTGAAGCTTTCTTT. Protein product: CASSTNLHGQQNTEAFF. The V gene is TRBV7-2, the J gene TRBJ1-1; D perhaps matches TRBD1 (6 bases). The CDR3 totals 17 residues. V lost 5 bases and J lost 2, with 21 bases in between. CDR1 and CDR2 (germline): SGHTA, FQGNSA.